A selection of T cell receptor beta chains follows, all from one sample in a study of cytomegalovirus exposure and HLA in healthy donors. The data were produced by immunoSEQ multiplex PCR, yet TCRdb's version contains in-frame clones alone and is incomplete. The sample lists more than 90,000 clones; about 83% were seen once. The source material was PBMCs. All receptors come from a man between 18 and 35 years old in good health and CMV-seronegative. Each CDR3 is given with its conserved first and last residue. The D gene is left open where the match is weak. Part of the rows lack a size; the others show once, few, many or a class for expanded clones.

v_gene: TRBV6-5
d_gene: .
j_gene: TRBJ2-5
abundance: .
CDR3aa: CASSHLEDGETQYF
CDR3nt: TGTGCCAGCAGTCACCTCGAGGATGGCGAGACCCAGTACTTC

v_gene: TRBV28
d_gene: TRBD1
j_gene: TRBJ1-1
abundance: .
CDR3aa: CATTPGRQGAAFF
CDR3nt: TGTGCCACCACCCCCGGAAGACAGGGAGCAGCTTTCTTT

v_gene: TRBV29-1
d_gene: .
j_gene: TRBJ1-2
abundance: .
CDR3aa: CSVEAAGQYGYTF
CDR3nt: TGCAGCGTTGAAGCAGCAGGGCAGTATGGCTACACCTTC

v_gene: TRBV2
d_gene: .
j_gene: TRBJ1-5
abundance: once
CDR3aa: CASSTTGGQGRAQPQHF
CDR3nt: TGTGCCAGCAGTACCACCGGGGGGCAGGGTAGAGCTCAGCCCCAGCATTTT

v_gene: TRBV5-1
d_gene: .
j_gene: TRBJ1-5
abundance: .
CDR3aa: CASSFGGNNQPQHF
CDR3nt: TGCGCCAGCAGCTTCGGGGGAAACAATCAGCCCCAGCATTTT

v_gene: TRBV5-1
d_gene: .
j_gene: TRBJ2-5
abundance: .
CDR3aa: CASSHGQQETQYF
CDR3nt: TGCGCCAGCAGCCACGGACAGCAAGAGACCCAGTACTTC

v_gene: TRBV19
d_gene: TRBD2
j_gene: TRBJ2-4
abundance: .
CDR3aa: CASSPPQREGGIQYF
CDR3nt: TGTGCCAGTAGCCCCCCCCAGCGGGAGGGCGGCATTCAGTACTTC

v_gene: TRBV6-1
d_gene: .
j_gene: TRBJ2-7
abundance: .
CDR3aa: CASMGALGEQYF
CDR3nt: TGTGCCAGCATGGGGGCGCTGGGCGAGCAGTACTTC

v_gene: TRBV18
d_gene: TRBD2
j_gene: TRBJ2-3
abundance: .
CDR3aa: CASSAGTSGNPLHTQYF
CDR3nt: TGTGCCAGCTCAGCTGGGACTAGCGGGAATCCGCTCCATACGCAGTATTTT

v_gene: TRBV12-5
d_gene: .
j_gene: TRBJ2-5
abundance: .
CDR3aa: CASGLGQGSQETQYF
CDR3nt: TGTGCTAGTGGTTTGGGCCAGGGGTCCCAAGAGACCCAGTACTTC

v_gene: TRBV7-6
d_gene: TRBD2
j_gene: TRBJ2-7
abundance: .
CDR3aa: CASSLSLAAQQYF
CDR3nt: TGTGCCAGCAGCTTATCCCTAGCGGCTCAGCAGTACTTC

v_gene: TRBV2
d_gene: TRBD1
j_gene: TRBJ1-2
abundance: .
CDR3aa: CASSRDRVQGYTF
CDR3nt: TGTGCCAGCAGTCGGGACAGGGTGCAGGGCTACACCTTC

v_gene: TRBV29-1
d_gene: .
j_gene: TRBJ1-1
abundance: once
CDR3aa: CSVGEGDFETEAFF
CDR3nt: TGCAGCGTTGGGGAGGGGGACTTCGAGACTGAAGCTTTCTTT

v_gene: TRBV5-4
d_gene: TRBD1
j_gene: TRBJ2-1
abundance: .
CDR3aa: CASSQTGGNEQFF
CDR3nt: TGTGCCAGCAGCCAGACAGGGGGCAATGAGCAGTTCTTC

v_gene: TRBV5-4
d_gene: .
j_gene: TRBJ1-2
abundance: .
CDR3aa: CASSLDQGNGYTF
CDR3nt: TGTGCCAGCAGCTTGGATCAGGGGAATGGCTACACCTTC

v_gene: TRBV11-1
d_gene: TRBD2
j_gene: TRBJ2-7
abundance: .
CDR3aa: CASSVLTSAYSYEQYF
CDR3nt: TGTGCCAGCAGCGTATTAACTAGCGCGTACTCCTACGAGCAGTACTTC

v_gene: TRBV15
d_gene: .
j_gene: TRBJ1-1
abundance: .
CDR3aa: CATSRPQGSEAFF
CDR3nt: TGTGCCACCAGCAGACCACAGGGAAGTGAAGCTTTCTTT

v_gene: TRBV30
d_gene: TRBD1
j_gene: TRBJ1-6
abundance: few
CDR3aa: CAWRGDRVNSPLHF
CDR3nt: TGTGCCTGGAGAGGGGACAGGGTTAATTCACCCCTCCACTTT

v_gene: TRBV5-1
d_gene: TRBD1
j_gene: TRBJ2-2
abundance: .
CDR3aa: CASSPQGRELFF
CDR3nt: TGCGCCAGCAGCCCACAGGGGCGGGAGCTGTTTTTT

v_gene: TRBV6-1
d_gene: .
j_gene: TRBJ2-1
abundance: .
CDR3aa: CASSRERAERNEQFF
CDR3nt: TGTGCCAGCAGTCGGGAGAGGGCCGAGAGGAATGAGCAGTTCTTC

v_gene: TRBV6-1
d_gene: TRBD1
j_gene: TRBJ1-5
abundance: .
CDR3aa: CASRPGGGQPQHF
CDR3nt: TGTGCCAGCAGACCAGGGGGCGGGCAGCCCCAGCATTTT

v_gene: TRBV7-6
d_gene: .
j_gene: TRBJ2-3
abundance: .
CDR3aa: CASSLAGLSTDTQYF
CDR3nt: TGTGCCAGCAGCTTAGCGGGACTTAGCACAGATACGCAGTATTTT

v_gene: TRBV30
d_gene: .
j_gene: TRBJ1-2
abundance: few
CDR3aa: CAWSVGDGYTF
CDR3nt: TGTGCCTGGAGTGTAGGGGATGGCTACACCTTC

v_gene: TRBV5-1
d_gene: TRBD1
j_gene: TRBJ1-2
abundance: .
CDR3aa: CASSSGTGGTGYTF
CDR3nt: TGCGCCAGCAGCTCCGGGACAGGGGGCACGGGCTACACCTTC